This TCR beta chain derives from a study of cytomegalovirus exposure and HLA in healthy donors (dated by TCRdb to about 2017). As for the study more broadly: An earlier analysis of roughly 500 of the donors reported approximately 270 Gb of sequence data and some 120 million unique TCR beta sequences from 190 million or so T cells. An early release that covered about 600 HLA-typed donors contained about 300 gigabases of sequencing data and tens of millions of unique TCR sequences. Of the roughly 400 genotyped donors, 70% to 90% were placed in the genetic ancestry cluster associated with self-reported Caucasian donors. The study aimed to test whether signatures of past pathogen exposure could be identified by cataloging public T cell receptors. The study profiled the T cell repertoires of more than 500 subjects by immunosequencing and related them to cytomegalovirus serostatus. Besides the first cohort of under 700 subjects, a separate validation cohort made up of roughly 130 different subjects was used. High-throughput TCR immunosequencing, statistical association of individual TCRs with disease status, and machine learning were combined to predict cytomegalovirus infection status. To study patterns of TCR occurrence, a later analysis re-analyzed previously published TCR beta repertoires from hundreds of donors and added high-resolution HLA genotyping. Rather than using new phenotypic data, the later analysis identified candidate immune exposures from TCR beta sequences and from how often those sequences occurred across donors. To decide whether each TCR beta V gene segment behaved as functional or pseudogenic, an earlier analysis of nearly 600 of the donors relied on high-throughput TCR beta sequencing. Donor age, sex, ethnicity and CMV serostatus were compiled together with the repertoire data. Genome-wide SNP genotypes for about 65% of the 666 donors were used in a later genetic analysis, which treated that subset as a discovery cohort. Every discovery cohort repertoire had been produced on one sequencing platform. HLA typing covered class I and class II loci at four-digit resolution. The number of typed donors differed by locus: roughly 629-640 for A, B, C, DRB1 and DQB1; 522 for DQA1; some 590 for DPA1; and 400 to 480 for DPB1. Several DR-DQ haplotypes were handled as single units for association and clustering because linkage in the cohort was strong. Across roughly 420 genotyped donors of the cohort, an average of roughly 250,000 unique TCR beta nucleotide sequences per donor were sequenced, and roughly 20% of those sequences were non-productive.

The germline V and J ends show losses of 8 bases and 9 bases respectively, and no gene match explains 9 bases of the junction. The CDR3, cysteine through phenylalanine, is 12 amino acids long. Only CDR3 DNA remains: 36 bases, in frame from the first base. The germline V gene encodes CDR1 GTSNPN and CDR2 SVGIG (reference sequence). Library preparation used the immunoSEQ multiplex PCR assay. A mixture of 60 forward primers for TCR Vbeta segments and 13 reverse primers for TCR Jbeta segments was used in the multiplex PCR. The CDR3 region of rearranged TCR beta genes was amplified from genomic DNA with a multiplex PCR assay. Amplified TCR beta libraries were sequenced as 87-base-pair reads on the Illumina HiSeq System. The original methods were these. A later analysis counted tens of millions of unique TCR beta chains across the approximately 700 repertoires, and roughly 9.9 million of these chains were shared by at least two donors. Raw reads were error-corrected and collapsed into unique sequences by a nearest-neighbor algorithm in which closely related sequences were merged to remove PCR and sequencing errors. To assign V, D and J gene segments, CDR3 sequences were aligned to IMGT reference sequences. Each retained sequence needed at least a six-nucleotide match to both a V gene segment and a J gene segment. A rearrangement counted as productive if the CDR3 had no stop codons and remained in frame with V and J, and every other rearrangement counted as non-productive. CDR3 was defined according to IMGT convention as the region running from the second conserved V-encoded cysteine to the conserved J-encoded phenylalanine. The earlier analysis of about 610 of the donors excluded any sequence lacking an unambiguous match to a single V gene segment. In an earlier analysis of some 590 of the donors, V segments were called functional above 56.7% productive rearrangements and were called segregating when the between-donor standard deviation exceeded 5%. A statistical classification framework was developed to diagnose cytomegalovirus status using the catalog of TCR beta chain sequences. V and J gene assignment, in a later analysis, came from comparing TCR nucleotide sequences with IMGT/GENE-DB human TR gene sequences. The TCRdist pipeline was used in a later analysis to assign CDR3 sequences and most-parsimonious VDJ recombination scenarios. A later analysis defined each TCR beta chain by its CDR3 amino acid sequence plus V-gene family, and excluded reads lacking a unique V-gene family. In a later analysis, 450 to 600 highly shared, low-generation-probability nucleotide sequences were removed to address suspected cross-contamination and a sequencing artifact. A later analysis calculated a clonal expansion index for each public chain from normalized within-repertoire ranks of inferred template counts. In a later analysis, generation probabilities were computed using a VDJ recombination model fitted to out-of-frame rearrangements, and the results were checked against IGoR. In a later analysis, hypergeometric tests were used to score TCR-TCR, TCR-HLA and TCR-CMV co-occurrence, with a repertoire-size bias correction applied to TCR pairs. False discovery rates were estimated in a later analysis by permuting HLA or CMV assignments 20 times. A later analysis grouped co-occurring TCRs with DBSCAN, adding TCRdist sequence similarity when clustering within HLA-allele-positive subsets. Repertoires with fewer than 30,000 or more than 120,000 public chains, plus five repertoires with anomalous nucleotide sharing, were excluded from co-occurrence clustering. Sourced from immuneACCESS, this table was stored by TCRdb with only in-frame sequences that have V and J called. A share of the clones is absent; for the studies checked, an unresolved V gene accounts for under half, and the remainder has no known explanation. That table supplies the V and J calls and clone size; D and trimming were determined from the DNA. The sample table records 200,000 or so clones; about 81% of these occur just once. The top ten clonotypes cover about 2.6% of the sample.

Results the study describes overall, beyond this receptor: Several of the top co-occurrence clusters appeared to be linked to parvovirus B19, influenza, CMV and Epstein-Barr virus, according to a later analysis. Most TCR sequences were seen in very few donors, while some public TCRs were found in many individuals. In a later analysis, HLA-associated TCR beta chains showed more clonal expansion and lower generation probabilities than non-associated chains that were equally common. The classifier was reported to diagnose cytomegalovirus status with high specificity and sensitivity in both the original and validation cohorts. At a false discovery rate of 0.05, a later analysis linked roughly 17,000 TCR beta sequences to specific HLA alleles. According to a later analysis, most CMV-associated TCR beta chains appeared to be HLA-restricted, and the HLA associations seemed to be driven largely by CMV exposure. Correlated functional status among segregating V segments might reflect linkage disequilibrium, but an unknown experimental factor could not be ruled out. A further reported finding was that TCR beta sequences accurately predicted the HLA-A and HLA-B alleles for most subjects in the first cohort. In this cohort, only TCR beta chains were sequenced, and detectable features were limited by the absence of alpha or paired-chain data. Because HLA typing was unavailable for some donors at each locus, only the typed subset was used in association tests. Roughly uniform sequencing depth across donors was assumed in presence/absence analyses, although this assumption may not hold. According to the authors, the approach could potentially be generalized to other disease states and immunological phenotypes. A later analysis found that TCR association rates varied across HLA loci, with DRB1 alleles showing the most associated TCRs and HLA-C alleles the fewest. A cluster of highly shared sequence variants was judged likely to represent a technical artifact of the sequencing pipeline. An earlier analysis of several hundred of the donors showed that most TCR beta V segments appeared in productive rearrangements either about 90% or about 30% of the time, which broadly matched IMGT annotations. Compared with the 666-donor mean, donors in an Asian-associated ancestry cluster had fewer N-insertions in productive TCRs, according to a later genetic analysis. Some IMGT-functional V segments, including TRBV6-2 and TRBV6-3, could not be distinguished by the 87-base-pair reads and were therefore excluded. In vitro tests confirmed that three of the cytomegalovirus-associated TCR beta chains recognize cytomegalovirus antigens. A later genetic analysis associated a missense DCLRE1C variant with V-gene and J-gene trimming of TCR beta chains, and an independent cohort replicated the association. Some 15 rarely observed V segments, including chromosome 9 orphons, were excluded from the earlier analysis of almost 600 of the donors because counts were too low. In the study, 150 to 200 TCR beta chains were listed as associated with cytomegalovirus. When HLA alleles, especially DR and DQ, strongly co-occurred, attributing TCR associations to individual alleles was difficult. For the cohort, immune exposure information was limited to CMV serostatus.

This clone turned up a few times. The antigen this receptor binds is unknown. No much larger clone exists at a distance of one base, and base qualities are not known. The cohort was made up of 500 to 850 healthy bone marrow donors. At the time of sampling, every cohort member was nominally healthy, though immune exposures that went unrecorded were likely present. The donor was CMV seronegative and belonged to the group of 380 or so seronegative cohort members. Every donor gave a peripheral blood sample, and the peripheral blood mononuclear cells from that sample were used for TCR beta sequencing. Genomic DNA was extracted from the blood cell samples with the Qiagen DNeasy Blood Extraction Kit.

The receptor was isolated from a woman aged 40 to 49 in good health and CMV-seronegative. The sequence is built from TRBV30 and TRBJ2-1; 8 bases in the middle match TRBD2. The sample was PBMCs. The CDR3: CALGTRGAEQFF. At the DNA level, the sequence is TGTGCCCTCGGGACTAGAGGCGCTGAGCAGTTCTTC. Full variable domain (CDR3 extended with the reference TRBV30 and TRBJ2-1 proteins): SQTIHQWPATLVQPVGSPLSLECTVEGTSNPNLYWYRQAAGRGLQLLFYSVGIGQISSEVPQNLSASRPQDRQFILSSKKLLLSDSGFYLCALGTRGAEQFFGPGTRLTVL.